This section outlines one T cell receptor beta chain sequence together with its context. Antigen unknown. After expansion with viral peptide pools in the ViraFEST assay, antigen-specific CD4+ T cells were sequenced. Scientists isolated CD4+ T cells after a roughly nine-day culture period ended. Testing of the vaccine recipients showed negative nucleocapsid antibodies and no prior SARS-CoV-2 infection. This table comes from immunoSEQ multiplex PCR, and its TCRdb copy is limited to in-frame clones, with some not included. Of some 22,000 clones in the sample, under 85% were seen once. This specimen belongs to a study of vaccination effects on CD4 cells after COVID-19. V was trimmed by 3 bases and J by 0 bases, leaving 11 bases between them. The CDR3 covers 15 residues. Germline CDR1 is LNHDA and CDR2 is SQIVND (reference sequence).

Specimen: CD4+ T cells from PBMCs cultured with HCoV-NL63 spike peptides, collected before COVID-19 vaccination. The receptor comes from a human donor who received a COVID-19 vaccine. The V and J genes are TRBV19 and TRBJ1-2, with D uncertain. The CDR3 sequence is CASSIKAGTNYGYTF. CDR3 coding DNA: TGTGCCAGTAGTATCAAGGCGGGAACTAACTATGGCTACACCTTC.